This entry concerns a single TCR beta chain. Its antigen is not identified. CDR3 length: 14 residues. Germline V gene lookup returns CDR1 SGDLS and CDR2 YYNGEE. The V and J ends lost 0 bases and 2 bases respectively, with 9 bases between them. Blood libraries mostly used approximately 450 ng genomic DNA, six replicates each. TCRdb's table, derived via immunoSEQ multiplex PCR, lists solely in-frame clones and lacks some. The data hold several thousand clones, with roughly 64% observed a single time. The record originates from a study of neoadjuvant anti-PD-1 for oral cavity cancer. Study context: Around day 43, patients without progression received a fourth nivolumab dose before surgery. Study-wide results and caveats: Post-nivolumab, blood T cell clonality was significantly elevated in non-responders.

Time point of the sample: after neoadjuvant nivolumab, at surgical resection. Cohort: HPV-negative, locally advanced oral cavity squamous cell carcinoma patients. The chain joins TRBV9 to TRBJ2-7; unclear D gene. The clonotype originates from a person aged 35-79 years with oral cavity squamous cell carcinoma. Source: PBMCs, taken after nivolumab (anti-PD-1) treatment. The chain's CDR3 is CASSVEEVTYEQYF. CDR3 coding DNA: TGTGCCAGCAGCGTAGAAGAGGTGACCTACGAGCAGTACTTC. Variable domain in full (rest from reference TRBV9 and TRBJ2-7): DSGVTQTPKHLITATGQRVTLRCSPRSGDLSVYWYQQSLDQGLQFLIQYYNGEERAKGNILERFSAQQFPDLHSELNLSSLELGDSALYFCASSVEEVTYEQYFGPGTRLTVT.